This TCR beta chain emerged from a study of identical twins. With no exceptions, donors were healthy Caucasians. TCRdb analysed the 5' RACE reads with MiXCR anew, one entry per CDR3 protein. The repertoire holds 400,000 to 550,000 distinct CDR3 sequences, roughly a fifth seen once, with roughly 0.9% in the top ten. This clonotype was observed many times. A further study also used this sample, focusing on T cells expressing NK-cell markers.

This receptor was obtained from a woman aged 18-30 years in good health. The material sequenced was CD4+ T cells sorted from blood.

The CDR3 DNA sequence: TGCGCCAGCAGCTTGGTTTCTAACTATGGCTACACCTTC. This translates into CASSLVSNYGYTF. The rearrangement uses TRBV5-1 and TRBJ1-2; no reliable D call. The CDR3 length is 13 residues. V shed 0 bases and J shed 0 bases, with 3 bases lying between them. Germline lookup yields CDR1 SGHRS and CDR2 YFSETQ.